This passage covers 21 T cell receptor beta chains from one sample sequenced in a study of beta chain features in type 1 diabetes. Findings of the study overall: Shorter TCRB CDR3s, moderately but significantly so, were found in Type 1 diabetes patients in all four CD4+ subsets.

The antigens for these receptors are not known. cDNA synthesis used the whole RNA isolate, giving expressed TCRB sequences. Sequencing was performed with immunoSEQ multiplex PCR; in TCRdb, only in-frame clones are kept and a portion is missing. The profile shows around 120,000 clones, roughly a sixth of them singletons. Material: central memory CD4+ T cells from blood. The receptors here all came from a man in his late teens or twenties with type 1 diabetes.

This clone was detected many times. The gene calls are TRBV30 and TRBJ2-3; TRBD1 might be the D (5 bases). The V gene lost 1 base and the J gene lost 0 bases, with 8 bases spanning the gap. The CDR3 is 14 amino acids. Germline CDR1 reads GTSNPN; CDR2 reads SVGIG (reference sequence). The CDR3 here is CAWSEGFSTDTQYF. The CDR3 DNA sequence: TGTGCCTGGAGTGAGGGGTTTAGCACAGATACGCAGTATTTT.

The gene calls are TRBV7-2 and TRBJ2-3; weak D call: TRBD1 (6 bases). Germline V CDR1 and CDR2: SGHTA, FQGNSA. The ends were cut back, 1 base at V and 2 bases at J, with 10 bases in the middle. This CDR3 region has 15 residues. The CDR3 DNA sequence: TGTGCCAGCAGCTTAGTAATGGGGGCCACAGATACGCAGTATTTT. It yields the protein CASSLVMGATDTQYF.

On this clone: Other DNA sequences in this sample translate to the same CDR3. This chain uses TRBV6-6 with TRBJ2-1; D is ambiguous. V lost 0 bases to trimming and J lost 4 bases, with 7 bases between them. From germline, CDR1 is MNHNY and CDR2 SVGAGI (reference sequence). The CDR3 is 14 amino acids. This chain's CDR3 is CASSYSRVYNEQFF. DNA for the CDR3: TGTGCCAGCAGTTACTCGCGCGTTTACAATGAGCAGTTCTTC.

The table lists this clone with many counts. The CDR3 here is CASSTPGGTDTQYF. The CDR3 region has the DNA TGCGCCAGCAGCACTCCGGGGGGCACAGATACGCAGTATTTT. J is TRBJ2-3 and V is TRBV4-1, with D possibly matching TRBD2 (6 bases). Germline CDR1 is MGHRA and CDR2 is YSYEKL. V was trimmed by 5 bases and J by 1 base, leaving 10 bases between them. The CDR3 is 14 amino acids.

The chain combines TRBV30 with TRBJ2-7; 10 nucleotides line up with TRBD1. The V segment lost 5 bases and the J segment 2 bases; nucleotides outside the gene matches: 3. The CDR3 extends over 13 amino acids. Germline assignment: CDR1 GTSNPN and CDR2 SVGIG (reference sequence). CDR3 residues: CAWGGQGTYEQYF. CDR3 coding DNA: TGTGCCTGGGGGGGACAGGGGACCTACGAGCAGTACTTC.

The chain combines TRBV30 with TRBJ2-5, with D tentatively TRBD1 or TRBD2 (5 bases each). The end of the DNA fits TRBJ2-7 better, so the J call may be wrong. This CDR3 has 12 residues. Looked up from germline, CDR1 is GTSNPN and CDR2 is SVGIG (reference sequence). Written as DNA, the CDR3 is TGTGCCTGGAGCGGGGCTCAAGGCGAGCAGTACTTC. Its translation is CAWSGAQGEQYF.

The V gene is TRBV5-1, the J gene TRBJ1-2; no clear D gene. Between the trimmed V and J ends, which lost 0 bases and 9 bases, there was a span of 12 bases. The CDR3 covers 13 residues. From germline, CDR1 is SGHRS and CDR2 YFSETQ. The CDR3 nucleotides are TGCGCCAGCAGCTTGGCTGACGGCAGAAGCTACACCTTC. Its protein is CASSLADGRSYTF.

The chain uses TRBV5-6 and TRBJ2-3; tentative D call: TRBD2 (5 bases). The CDR3 runs to 15 residues. From germline, CDR1 is SGHDT and CDR2 YYEEEE. V was cut by 1 base and J by 2 bases, with 11 bases left in between. CDR3 residues: CASSLYVRDTDTQYF. The CDR3 bases are TGTGCCAGCAGCTTGTACGTACGGGACACAGATACGCAGTATTTT.

This clone was seen more than once but under ten times. The chain links TRBV28 to TRBJ1-3; 10 bases fit TRBD1. Per germline, CDR1 MDHEN and CDR2 SYDVKM. The CDR3 is 15 amino acids. J lost 4 bases, V lost 6 bases, and 6 bases had no gene match. Here the CDR3 reads CASSRGTGAGNTIYF. The CDR3 DNA reads as TGTGCCAGCAGCAGGGGGACAGGGGCAGGAAACACCATATATTTT.

The chain uses TRBV6-1 and TRBJ2-3; TRBD1 agrees at 7 bases. The germline V gene has CDR1 MNHNS and CDR2 SASEGT. CDR3 length: 14 residues. The V gene end was trimmed by 4 bases and the J gene end by 0 bases; junction bases not matched to a gene: 1. The CDR3 sequence: CASSGGQSTDTQYF. CDR3 in DNA: TGTGCCAGCAGTGGGGGACAGAGCACAGATACGCAGTATTTT.

This clone has just a few counts. The V gene is TRBV5-6, the J gene TRBJ2-5, with D maybe TRBD1 (6 bases). There are 15 residues in the CDR3. Germline lookup yields CDR1 SGHDT and CDR2 YYEEEE. Trimming shortened V by 4 bases and J by 4 bases, and 17 bases separated the two germline ends. CDR3 region: CASSPSRQVSETQYF. CDR3 bases: TGTGCCAGCAGCCCATCCCGACAGGTCTCAGAGACCCAGTACTTC.

This chain uses TRBV18 with TRBJ2-7; possible D gene TRBD2, 5 bases. There are 12 residues in the CDR3. V was shortened by 10 bases and J by 1 base, with 11 bases between the two germline ends. From germline, CDR1 is KGHSH and CDR2 LQKENI. Here the CDR3 DNA reads TGTGCCACCCGCGGAGGTTCCTACGAGCAGTACTTC. Translating gives CATRGGSYEQYF.

Only a few counts were recorded for this clone. The rearrangement uses TRBV18 and TRBJ1-1; D ambiguous. V gave up 3 bases and J gave up 5 bases, with 16 bases separating them. The germline CDR1 and CDR2 sequences are KGHSH and LQKENI. This CDR3 region has 15 residues. CDR3 amino acids: CASSPTVKLGTEAFF. The CDR3 region has the DNA TGTGCCAGCTCACCTACAGTCAAGCTAGGGACTGAAGCTTTCTTT.

There are a few counts of this clone. The V call is TRBV5-4, the J call TRBJ2-1, with a weak D call TRBD2 (6 bases). The CDR3 extends over 13 amino acids. CDR1 is SGHNT and CDR2 is YYREEE in the germline V gene (reference sequence). The germline V and J ends were trimmed by 0 bases and 6 bases, with 7 bases remaining between them. For the CDR3, the DNA is TGTGCCAGCAGCTTGGTCGGGGGCAATGAGCAGTTCTTC. Amino acids: CASSLVGGNEQFF.

CDR3: CASSPMGAASETQYF. The CDR3 DNA is TGTGCCAGCTCACCAATGGGGGCCGCCTCGGAGACCCAGTACTTC. J is TRBJ2-5 and V is TRBV18, with D possibly TRBD1 on 6 matching bases. The V gene lost 2 bases and the J gene lost 5 bases, with 15 bases spanning the gap. Germline V gene data show CDR1 as KGHSH and CDR2 as LQKENI. This CDR3 has 15 amino acids.

This clone has just a few counts. The rearrangement links TRBV7-2 to TRBJ2-3; no reliable D call. The CDR3 length is 13 residues. V lost 3 bases and J 6 bases, leaving 10 bases between the germline ends. Germline V gene sequence: CDR1 SGHTA, CDR2 FQGNSA. The CDR3 coding sequence is TGTGCCAGCAGCTTTGTACCTTCGGATACGCAGTATTTT. Residues: CASSFVPSDTQYF.

The CDR3 is CASSTRLAGDGDTQYF. Written as DNA, the CDR3 is TGTGCCAGCAGCACGAGACTAGCGGGAGATGGAGATACGCAGTATTTT. The chain employs TRBV11-2 and TRBJ2-3; 12 bases are shared with TRBD2. This CDR3 is 16 amino acids long. Germline CDR1 reads SGHAT; CDR2 reads FQNNGV. V trimming: 5 bases; J trimming: 5 bases; junction bases outside the gene matches: 8. Using reference TRBV11-2 and TRBJ2-3 for the parts outside the CDR3, the full variable domain is EAGVAQSPRYKIIEKRQSVAFWCNPISGHATLYWYQQILGQGPKLLIQFQNNGVVDDSQLPKDRFSAERLKGVDSTLKIQPAKLEDSAVYLCASSTRLAGDGDTQYFGPGTRLTVL.

V usage is TRBV4-1 and J usage is TRBJ1-1; 7 positions match TRBD1. CDR1 MGHRA and CDR2 YSYEKL come from the germline V gene. After removal of 1 base from V and 0 bases from J, the junction contained 5 bases not matched to a gene. The CDR3 totals 16 residues. CDR3 protein: CASSQGIGQVNTEAFF. DNA for the CDR3: TGCGCCAGCAGCCAAGGCATCGGACAGGTGAACACTGAAGCTTTCTTT.

This clone was observed a few times. The rearrangement links TRBV19 to TRBJ2-2; D might be TRBD1 (6 bases). Germline lookup yields CDR1 LNHDA and CDR2 SQIVND (reference sequence). CDR3 length: 17 residues. V shed 4 bases and J shed 2 bases, with 17 bases lying between them. In nucleotides, the CDR3 is TGTGCCAGTAGTAACGCTGCCGGACAGACAAACACCGGGGAGCTGTTTTTT. Encoded protein: CASSNAAGQTNTGELFF.

This clone was recorded at least ten times. The rearrangement links TRBV2 to TRBJ2-7; 11 nucleotides align to TRBD1. Looked up from germline, CDR1 is SNHLY and CDR2 is FYNNEI. Trimming cost V 4 bases and J 1 base; bases outside gene matches: 6. The CDR3 totals 16 residues. CDR3 DNA sequence: TGTGCCAGCAGTGCTATGGGACAGGGGGGATCCTACGAGCAGTACTTC. This codes for CASSAMGQGGSYEQYF.

This clone was seen a few times. The gene calls are TRBV18 and TRBJ2-3, with TRBD1 matching over 9 bases. The CDR3 runs 16 residues. Germline CDR1 and CDR2: KGHSH and LQKENI. With 2 bases clipped from V and 3 bases from J, the junction kept 6 bases outside the gene matches. DNA for the CDR3: TGTGCCAGCTCACCAGCAACGGGACAGGGAACAGATACGCAGTATTTT. Amino acid sequence: CASSPATGQGTDTQYF.